The rows below give T cell receptor beta chains drawn from one sample of a study of OX40 agonist ivuxolimab in advanced cancers. Some clones are missing from TCRdb's copy, which holds only in-frame ones; the method was immunoSEQ multiplex PCR. The sample has roughly 92,000 clones; approximately 80% are singletons. Sample: CD4+ or CD8+ T cells sorted from blood, taken in a trial of the OX40 agonist ivuxolimab. These receptors were taken from an adult with an advanced solid tumor such as melanoma, head and neck, liver or kidney cancer. CDR3s include the opening cysteine and the closing phenylalanine or tryptophan. Each record gives: J gene, D gene, V gene, clone size, CDR3 protein, CDR3 DNA. A D gene is named only where the DNA matches it firmly. Expanded clones get a size class; other rows say once, few or many, or leave the size out.

J: TRBJ2-7; D: TRBD1; V: TRBV19; size: NA; CDR3: CASRDAGTGYYEQYF; DNA: TGTGCCAGTAGAGATGCCGGGACAGGGTACTACGAGCAGTACTTC
J: TRBJ2-3; D: NA; V: TRBV10-1; size: NA; CDR3: CASSVGRDPDTQYF; DNA: TGCGCCAGCAGTGTCGGGAGAGATCCAGATACGCAGTATTTT
J: TRBJ1-5; D: NA; V: TRBV28; size: NA; CDR3: CTSTDRLNQPQHF; DNA: TGTACCAGCACCGATCGTCTCAATCAGCCCCAGCATTTT
J: TRBJ1-6; D: NA; V: TRBV25-1; size: NA; CDR3: CASSEFLLGTPNSPLHF; DNA: TGTGCCAGCAGTGAATTCCTCCTCGGGACACCGAATTCACCCCTCCACTTT
J: TRBJ1-2; D: NA; V: TRBV15; size: once; CDR3: CATSRERVGPYGYTF; DNA: TGTGCCACCAGCAGAGAACGAGTGGGCCCCTATGGCTACACCTTC
J: TRBJ2-1; D: NA; V: TRBV7-9; size: once; CDR3: CASSLATSGLMDEQFF; DNA: TGTGCCAGCAGCTTAGCGACCAGCGGGCTAATGGATGAGCAGTTCTTC
J: TRBJ1-2; D: NA; V: TRBV2; size: NA; CDR3: CASSPRGDYGYTF; DNA: TGTGCCAGCAGCCCGCGGGGGGACTATGGCTACACCTTC
J: TRBJ1-2; D: TRBD1; V: TRBV5-6; size: NA; CDR3: CASRNRDRGIWGYTF; DNA: TGTGCCAGCAGGAACCGGGACAGGGGAATCTGGGGCTACACCTTC
J: TRBJ1-4; D: NA; V: TRBV9; size: NA; CDR3: CASSPGEQGGEKLFF; DNA: TGTGCCAGCAGCCCGGGGGAACAGGGCGGGGAAAAACTGTTTTTT
J: TRBJ1-5; D: NA; V: TRBV6-5; size: once; CDR3: CASRRTVNQPQHF; DNA: TGTGCCAGCAGAAGGACAGTCAACCAGCCCCAGCATTTT
J: TRBJ1-4; D: TRBD1; V: TRBV19; size: NA; CDR3: CASSIGLPTGAREKLFF; DNA: TGTGCCAGTAGTATAGGCCTCCCTACAGGGGCTCGAGAAAAACTGTTTTTT
J: TRBJ1-1; D: NA; V: TRBV19; size: NA; CDR3: CASSLTRNTEAFF; DNA: TGTGCCAGTAGTCTCACAAGGAACACTGAAGCTTTCTTT
J: TRBJ2-7; D: NA; V: TRBV7-2; size: NA; CDR3: CASSLGGRHLSEQYF; DNA: TGTGCCAGCAGCTTAGGGGGGCGCCACCTCTCCGAGCAGTACTTC
J: TRBJ2-7; D: NA; V: TRBV25-1; size: NA; CDR3: CASGRMNEQYF; DNA: TGTGCCAGCGGGCGGATGAACGAGCAGTACTTC
J: TRBJ2-3; D: TRBD2; V: TRBV19; size: NA; CDR3: CASSIASGGRLGVTDTQYF; DNA: TGTGCCAGTAGTATAGCTAGCGGGGGACGGTTGGGGGTCACAGATACGCAGTATTTT
J: TRBJ2-3; D: TRBD1; V: TRBV6-5; size: NA; CDR3: CASSYSRTGGDTQYF; DNA: TGTGCCAGCAGTTACTCGAGGACAGGGGGCGATACGCAGTATTTT
J: TRBJ1-5; D: NA; V: TRBV6-1; size: few; CDR3: CASKGGNQPQHF; DNA: TGTGCCAGCAAGGGCGGCAATCAGCCCCAGCATTTT
J: TRBJ2-7; D: TRBD1; V: TRBV27; size: NA; CDR3: CASSSIGQGAYEQYF; DNA: TGTGCCAGCAGTTCCATTGGACAGGGGGCTTACGAGCAGTACTTC
J: TRBJ2-3; D: TRBD2; V: TRBV7-2; size: NA; CDR3: CASSPASGRGTDTQYF; DNA: TGTGCCAGCAGCCCCGCTAGCGGGAGGGGAACAGATACGCAGTATTTT
J: TRBJ2-1; D: TRBD2; V: TRBV19; size: NA; CDR3: CASSMGGSINEQFF; DNA: TGTGCCAGTAGTATGGGGGGGTCGATCAATGAGCAGTTCTTC
J: TRBJ1-5; D: TRBD1; V: TRBV4-2; size: NA; CDR3: CASSQVLQGANQPQHF; DNA: TGTGCCAGCAGCCAAGTGTTACAGGGGGCGAATCAGCCCCAGCATTTT
J: TRBJ2-1; D: NA; V: TRBV6-5; size: NA; CDR3: CASSSGEEGPNEQFF; DNA: TGTGCCAGCAGCTCTGGAGAGGAGGGGCCTAATGAGCAGTTCTTC
J: TRBJ1-5; D: TRBD1; V: TRBV19; size: few; CDR3: CASINRGSNQPQHF; DNA: TGTGCCAGTATAAACAGGGGAAGCAATCAGCCCCAGCATTTT
J: TRBJ2-7; D: TRBD2; V: TRBV5-1; size: NA; CDR3: CASSLEGTSGGYEQYF; DNA: TGCGCCAGCAGCTTGGAGGGGACTAGCGGGGGCTACGAGCAGTACTTC
J: TRBJ2-7; D: NA; V: TRBV29-1; size: NA; CDR3: CSVESRNEQYF; DNA: TGCAGCGTTGAATCCCGAAACGAGCAGTACTTC
J: TRBJ2-7; D: NA; V: TRBV7-9; size: NA; CDR3: CASSAMTVYEQYF; DNA: TGTGCCAGCAGCGCTATGACCGTCTACGAGCAGTACTTC
J: TRBJ2-5; D: NA; V: TRBV7-9; size: NA; CDR3: CASSLSRSTVQETQYF; DNA: TGTGCCAGCAGCTTATCTCGATCTACAGTCCAAGAGACCCAGTACTTC